This T cell receptor (beta chain) derives from a study of T-cell reconstitution after alpha-beta-depleted transplantation in children. General study findings and limits: About two months after transplant, alpha-beta T cells reportedly came from several hundred expanded graft clones. T-cell numbers and diversity, one year after transplant, stemmed largely from T cells that were newly produced.

A note on this clonotype: The antigen is undetermined.

Preparation of the TCRbeta library was carried out with unique molecular identifiers. Via MiXCR, TCRdb re-called the PCR reads, giving one row per CDR3 protein. The table has around 440,000 distinct CDR3 sequences, around 15% seen once; the top ten hold roughly 29%. The sample consisted of PBMCs, mostly from graft donor cells, taken 360 days after TCRalphabeta/CD19-depleted stem cell transplant. The clonotype comes from a boy under three years old who had a stem cell transplant for Wiskott-Aldrich syndrome, so the T cells may come from the graft donor.

The CDR3 DNA reads TGCAGTGCTAGTGTGGAGGCGAGCGAGCAGTACTTC. Its protein is CSASVEASEQYF. The V gene is TRBV20-1, the J gene TRBJ2-7, with a weak D call TRBD2 (5 bases). The CDR3 has 12 residues. V lost 3 bases to trimming and J lost 6 bases, with 12 bases between them. Germline CDR1 and CDR2: DFQATT and SNEGSKA (reference sequence).